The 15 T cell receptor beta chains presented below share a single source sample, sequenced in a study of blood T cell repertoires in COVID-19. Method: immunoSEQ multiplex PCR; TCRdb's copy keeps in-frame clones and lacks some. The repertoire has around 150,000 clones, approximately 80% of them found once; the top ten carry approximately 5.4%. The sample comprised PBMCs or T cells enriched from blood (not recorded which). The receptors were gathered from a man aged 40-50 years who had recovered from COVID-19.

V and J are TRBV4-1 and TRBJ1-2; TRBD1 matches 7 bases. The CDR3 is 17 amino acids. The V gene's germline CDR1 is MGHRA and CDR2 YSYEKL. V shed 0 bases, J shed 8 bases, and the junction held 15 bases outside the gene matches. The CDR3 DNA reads TGCGCCAGCAGCCAAGACGCGTATAGGGGGCAAGCGCTAGGCTACACCTTC. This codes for CASSQDAYRGQALGYTF.

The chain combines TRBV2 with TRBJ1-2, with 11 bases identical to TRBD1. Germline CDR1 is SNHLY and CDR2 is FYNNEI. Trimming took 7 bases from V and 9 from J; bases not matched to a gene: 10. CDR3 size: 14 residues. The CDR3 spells CASTTTGTGGSYTF. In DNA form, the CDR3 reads TGTGCCAGCACCACGACGGGGACAGGGGGAAGCTACACCTTC.

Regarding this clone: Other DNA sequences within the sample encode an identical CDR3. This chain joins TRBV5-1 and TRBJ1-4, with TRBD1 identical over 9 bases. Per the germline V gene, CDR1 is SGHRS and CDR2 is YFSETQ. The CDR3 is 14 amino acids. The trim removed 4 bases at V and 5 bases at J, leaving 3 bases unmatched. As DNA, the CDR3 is TGCGCCAGCAGCCCCGGGACAGGGAATGAAAAACTGTTTTTT. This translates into CASSPGTGNEKLFF.

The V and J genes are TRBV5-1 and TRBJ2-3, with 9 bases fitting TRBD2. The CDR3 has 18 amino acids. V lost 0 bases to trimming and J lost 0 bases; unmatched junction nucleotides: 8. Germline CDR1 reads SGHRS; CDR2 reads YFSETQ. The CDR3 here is CASSLEASGAASTDTQYF. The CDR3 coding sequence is TGCGCCAGCAGCTTGGAGGCTAGCGGGGCTGCTAGCACAGATACGCAGTATTTT. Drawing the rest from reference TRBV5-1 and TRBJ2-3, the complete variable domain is KAGVTQTPRYLIKTRGQQVTLSCSPISGHRSVSWYQQTPGQGLQFLFEYFSETQRNKGNFPGRFSGRQFSNSRSEMNVSTLELGDSALYLCASSLEASGAASTDTQYFGPGTRLTVL.

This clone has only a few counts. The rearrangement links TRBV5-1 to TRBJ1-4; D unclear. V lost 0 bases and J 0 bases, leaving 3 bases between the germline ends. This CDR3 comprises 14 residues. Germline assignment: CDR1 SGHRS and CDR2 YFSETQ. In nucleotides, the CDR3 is TGCGCCAGCAGCTTGGCCGCAACTAATGAAAAACTGTTTTTT. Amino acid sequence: CASSLAATNEKLFF.

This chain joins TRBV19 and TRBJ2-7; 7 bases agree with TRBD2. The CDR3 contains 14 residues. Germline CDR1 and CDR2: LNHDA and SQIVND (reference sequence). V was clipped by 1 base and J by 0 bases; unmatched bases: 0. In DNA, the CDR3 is TGTGCCAGTAGTATAGGGGACTACTCCTACGAGCAGTACTTC. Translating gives CASSIGDYSYEQYF. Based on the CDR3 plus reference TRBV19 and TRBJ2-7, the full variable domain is DGGITQSPKYLFRKEGQNVTLSCEQNLNHDAMYWYRQDPGQGLRLIYYSQIVNDFQKGDIAEGYSVSREKKESFPLTVTSAQKNPTAFYLCASSIGDYSYEQYFGPGTRLTVT.

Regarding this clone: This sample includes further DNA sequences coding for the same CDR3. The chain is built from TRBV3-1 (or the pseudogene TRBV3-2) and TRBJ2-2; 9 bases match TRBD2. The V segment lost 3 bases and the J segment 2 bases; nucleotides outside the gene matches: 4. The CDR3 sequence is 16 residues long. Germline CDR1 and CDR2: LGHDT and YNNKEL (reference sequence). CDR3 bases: TGTGCCAGCAGCCAGAGGCGGGGGGGTAACACCGGGGAGCTGTTTTTT. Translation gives CASSQRRGGNTGELFF.

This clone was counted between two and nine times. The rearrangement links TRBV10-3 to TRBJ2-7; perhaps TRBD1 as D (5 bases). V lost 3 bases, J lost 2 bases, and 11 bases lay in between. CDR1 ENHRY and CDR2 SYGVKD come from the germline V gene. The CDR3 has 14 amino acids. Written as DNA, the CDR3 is TGTGCCATCAGTGAATCGCAGGGCCCCTACGAGCAGTACTTC. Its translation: CAISESQGPYEQYF.

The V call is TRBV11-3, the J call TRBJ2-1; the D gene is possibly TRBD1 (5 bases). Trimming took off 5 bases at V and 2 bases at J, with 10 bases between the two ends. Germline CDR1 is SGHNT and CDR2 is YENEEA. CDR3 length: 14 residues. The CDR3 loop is CASSGEGAYNEQFF. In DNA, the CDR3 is TGTGCCAGCAGCGGGGAAGGGGCCTACAATGAGCAGTTCTTC.

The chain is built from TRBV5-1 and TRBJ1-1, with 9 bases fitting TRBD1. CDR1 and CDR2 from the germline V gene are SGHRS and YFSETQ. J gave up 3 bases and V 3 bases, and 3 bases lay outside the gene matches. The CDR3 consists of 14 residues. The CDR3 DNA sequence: TGCGCCAGCAGCTCACAGGGGGCAGACACTGAAGCTTTCTTT. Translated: CASSSQGADTEAFF.

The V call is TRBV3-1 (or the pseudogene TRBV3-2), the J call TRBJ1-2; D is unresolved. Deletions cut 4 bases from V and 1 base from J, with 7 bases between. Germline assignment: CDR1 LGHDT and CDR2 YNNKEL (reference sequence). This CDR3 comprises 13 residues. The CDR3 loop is CASSPTNNYGYTF. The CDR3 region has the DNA TGTGCCAGCAGCCCTACGAATAACTATGGCTACACCTTC.

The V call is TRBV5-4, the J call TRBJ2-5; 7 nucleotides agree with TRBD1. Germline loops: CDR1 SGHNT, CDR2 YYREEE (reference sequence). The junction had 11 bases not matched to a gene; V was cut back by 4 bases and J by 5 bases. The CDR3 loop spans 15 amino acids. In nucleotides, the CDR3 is TGTGCCAGCAGCCCAAGACAGGGTTCCCGGGAGACCCAGTACTTC. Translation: CASSPRQGSRETQYF.

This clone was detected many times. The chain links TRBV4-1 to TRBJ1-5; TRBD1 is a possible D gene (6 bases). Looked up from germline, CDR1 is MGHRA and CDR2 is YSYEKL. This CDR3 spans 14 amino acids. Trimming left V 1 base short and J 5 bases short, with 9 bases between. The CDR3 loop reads CASSQGGGDQPQHF. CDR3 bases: TGCGCCAGCAGCCAAGGAGGGGGGGATCAGCCCCAGCATTTT.

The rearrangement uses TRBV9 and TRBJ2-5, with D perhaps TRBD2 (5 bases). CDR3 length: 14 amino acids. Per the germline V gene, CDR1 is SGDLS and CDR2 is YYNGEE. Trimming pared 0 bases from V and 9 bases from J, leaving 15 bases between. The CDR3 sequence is CASSVEVRGRAQYF. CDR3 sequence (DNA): TGTGCCAGCAGCGTAGAGGTCCGGGGTAGGGCCCAGTACTTC. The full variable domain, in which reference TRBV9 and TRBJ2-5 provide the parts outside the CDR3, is DSGVTQTPKHLITATGQRVTLRCSPRSGDLSVYWYQQSLDQGLQFLIQYYNGEERAKGNILERFSAQQFPDLHSELNLSSLELGDSALYFCASSVEVRGRAQYFGPGTRLLVL.

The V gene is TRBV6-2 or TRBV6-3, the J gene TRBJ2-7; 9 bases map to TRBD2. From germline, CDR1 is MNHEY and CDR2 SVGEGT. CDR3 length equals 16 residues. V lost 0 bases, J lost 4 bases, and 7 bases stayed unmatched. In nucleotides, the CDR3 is TGTGCCAGCAGTTACTCACCTAGCGGGGAACTTTACGAGCAGTACGTC. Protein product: CASSYSPSGELYEQYV.